The T cell receptor beta chain under discussion was sequenced for a study of cytomegalovirus exposure and HLA in healthy donors. Findings of the study overall: Rare TCR sequences predominated, though certain public TCRs were found in many donors. It was reported that TCR beta sequences correctly inferred the HLA-A and HLA-B alleles for most subjects. The study had only CMV serostatus as immune exposure information.

Germline CDR1 is SEHNR and CDR2 is FQNEAQ (reference sequence). The CDR3 runs 16 residues. Trimming cost V 4 bases and J 6 bases; bases outside gene matches: 11. With 60 Vbeta and 13 Jbeta primers, the PCR was carried out. Data came from immunoSEQ multiplex PCR; TCRdb stores just in-frame clones and leaves some out. This sample yields about 130,000 clones, of which about 83% are seen a single time; more than 3.5% belongs to the top ten. In regard to this clone: Its antigen is undetermined.

Donors had nominal health at sampling but likely had unrecorded immune exposures. V is TRBV7-9 and J is TRBJ2-2; TRBD1 aligns across 7 bases. The specimen was PBMCs. This sequence was found in a middle-aged woman in good health and CMV-seropositive. CDR3 region: CASSSLKGAVSGELFF. The DNA of the CDR3 is TGTGCCAGCAGCTCGCTTAAGGGGGCAGTATCCGGGGAGCTGTTTTTT.